This TCR beta chain derives from a study of CD8 T cells in ankylosing spondylitis. TCRdb re-called the 5' RACE reads through MiXCR, storing one row per CDR3 protein. Of roughly 38,000 distinct CDR3 sequences in the sample, about a tenth are singletons; the top ten hold 15% to 20%. The TCR was taken from a male donor with ankylosing spondylitis or in good health (not recorded which). Sequencing input: blood, either unsorted or a sorted T cell fraction (not recorded which).

CDR3 protein: CASSLAETGGTDTQYF. The CDR3 DNA follows: TGTGCCAGCAGCTTGGCCGAAACCGGGGGCACAGATACGCAGTATTTT. The rearrangement uses TRBV5-4 and TRBJ2-3; D perhaps matches TRBD2 (5 bases). This CDR3 contains 16 residues. Trimming pared 0 bases from V and 1 base from J, leaving 12 bases between. Germline V CDR1 and CDR2: SGHNT, YYREEE (reference sequence).